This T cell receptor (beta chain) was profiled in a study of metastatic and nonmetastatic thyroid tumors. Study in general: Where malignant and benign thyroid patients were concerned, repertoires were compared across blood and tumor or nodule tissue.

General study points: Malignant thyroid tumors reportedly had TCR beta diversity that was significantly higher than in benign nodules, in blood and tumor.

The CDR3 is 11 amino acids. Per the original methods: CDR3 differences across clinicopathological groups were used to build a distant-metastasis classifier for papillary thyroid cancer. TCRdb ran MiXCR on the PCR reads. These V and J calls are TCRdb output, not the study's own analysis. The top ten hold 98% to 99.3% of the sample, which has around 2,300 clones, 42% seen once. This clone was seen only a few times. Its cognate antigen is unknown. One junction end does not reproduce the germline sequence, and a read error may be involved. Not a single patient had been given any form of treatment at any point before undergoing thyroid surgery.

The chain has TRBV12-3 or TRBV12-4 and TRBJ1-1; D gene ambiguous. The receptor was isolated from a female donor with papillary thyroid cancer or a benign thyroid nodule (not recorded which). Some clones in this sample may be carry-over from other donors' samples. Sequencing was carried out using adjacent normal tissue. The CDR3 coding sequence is TGTGCCGGCAGTTGGAACACTGAAGCTTTCTTT. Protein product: CAGSWNTEAFF.